This passage covers 27 T cell receptor beta chains from one sample sequenced in a study of cytomegalovirus exposure and HLA in healthy donors. Both 60 Vbeta primers and 13 Jbeta primers went into the PCR. TCRdb's copy holds only in-frame clones and misses some; the assay was immunoSEQ multiplex PCR. The table records approximately 300,000 clones, 84% of them present only once. The sequencing input was PBMCs. The receptors originated from a woman aged 40 to 50 in good health and CMV-seropositive.

The gene calls are TRBV11-3 and TRBJ2-7; 10 bases are shared with TRBD2. The CDR3 contains 15 residues. V was pared by 3 bases and J by 3 bases, with 5 bases of the junction left unmatched. CDR1 is SGHNT, CDR2 YENEEA, per germline. Written as DNA, the CDR3 is TGTGCCAGCAGCTTTGGGACTAGCGTAGGCTACGAGCAGTACTTC. Amino acids: CASSFGTSVGYEQYF. Variable domain in full (rest from reference TRBV11-3 and TRBJ2-7): EAGVVQSPRYKIIEKKQPVAFWCNPISGHNTLYWYLQNLGQGPELLIRYENEEAVDDSQLPKDRFSAERLKGVDSTLKIQPAELGDSAVYLCASSFGTSVGYEQYFGPGTRLTVT.

This clone has a handful of counts. The chain combines TRBV25-1 with TRBJ1-1; D remains ambiguous. CDR1 and CDR2 (germline): MGHDK, SYGVNS. CDR3 size: 11 residues. Trimming stripped 1 base from V and 10 bases from J, with 7 bases between. Written as DNA, the CDR3 is TGTGCCAGCAGTGAATGGTACGGAGCTTTCTTT. Amino acid sequence: CASSEWYGAFF.

The chain links TRBV7-2 to TRBJ2-7, with TRBD1 matching over 8 bases. Looked up from germline, CDR1 is SGHTA and CDR2 is FQGNSA. The CDR3 has 15 residues. V was pared by 5 bases and J by 11 bases, with 17 bases of the junction left unmatched. As DNA, the CDR3 is TGTGCCAGCAGCCCAGGGGCAGGGGGCGCGGGAAGTAAGTACTTC. Its protein product is CASSPGAGGAGSKYF.

This clone appeared once. The V call is TRBV7-9, the J call TRBJ2-1; D not certain. CDR3 length equals 15 residues. The germline V gene encodes CDR1 SEHNR and CDR2 FQNEAQ (reference sequence). Trimming took off 1 base at V and 2 bases at J, with 9 bases between the two ends. The CDR3 nucleotides read TGTGCCAGCAGCTTAGGTGCGGTAACCTACAATGAGCAGTTCTTC. Protein product: CASSLGAVTYNEQFF.

This chain connects TRBV11-2 to TRBJ2-1, with 7 bases lining up with TRBD2. Germline lookup yields CDR1 SGHAT and CDR2 FQNNGV. The CDR3 sequence is 15 residues long. After removal of 1 base from V and 5 bases from J, the junction contained 5 bases not matched to a gene. In DNA form, the CDR3 reads TGTGCCAGCAGCTTAGTAGCGGGTCGACACAATGAGCAGTTCTTC. Protein: CASSLVAGRHNEQFF.

The V gene is TRBV28, the J gene TRBJ1-1; 7 bases line up with TRBD1. The CDR3 contains 17 residues. The V gene end was trimmed by 3 bases and the J gene end by 0 bases; junction bases not matched to a gene: 10. The germline V gene encodes CDR1 MDHEN and CDR2 SYDVKM. For the CDR3, the DNA is TGTGCCAGCAGTTTGGGTACAGGGGCGAACATGAACACTGAAGCTTTCTTT. It encodes CASSLGTGANMNTEAFF.

This rearrangement joins TRBV27 to TRBJ2-5, with 9 bases that match TRBD1. CDR1 and CDR2 (germline): MNHEY, SMNVEV (reference sequence). The CDR3 length is 14 residues. V lost 2 bases to trimming and J lost 4 bases; unmatched junction nucleotides: 2. DNA for the CDR3: TGTGCCAGCAGTTTAACAGGGGGCCGAGAGACCCAGTACTTC. Amino acids: CASSLTGGRETQYF.

This chain connects TRBV20-1 to TRBJ2-5; the D is unclear. CDR3 length: 11 residues. Germline CDR1 reads DFQATT; CDR2 reads SNEGSKA (reference sequence). Trimming cost V 3 bases and J 5 bases, with 7 bases left between them. The CDR3 DNA follows: TGCAGTGCTAGTAATCCGGAGACCCAGTACTTC. Residues: CSASNPETQYF.

The gene calls are TRBV5-1 and TRBJ2-1; TRBD1 is a possible D gene (8 bases). Germline CDR1 is SGHRS and CDR2 is YFSETQ. CDR3 size: 17 residues. Trimming shortened V by 3 bases and J by 6 bases, and 22 bases separated the two germline ends. The CDR3 sequence is CASSSGQGATGGNEQFF. CDR3 nucleotide sequence: TGCGCCAGCAGCTCCGGACAGGGCGCGACGGGGGGCAATGAGCAGTTCTTC.

The genes are TRBV19 and TRBJ2-1, with 7 bases fitting TRBD2. Germline-derived CDR1 and CDR2 are LNHDA and SQIVND (reference sequence). The junction had 13 bases not matched to a gene; V was cut back by 11 bases and J by 6 bases. This CDR3 is built from 14 residues. CDR3 protein: CAAKSGTVPNEQFF. The DNA for the CDR3 is TGTGCCGCAAAGAGCGGGACTGTGCCCAATGAGCAGTTCTTC.

The chain links TRBV6-5 to TRBJ1-5, with 8 bases that match TRBD1. This CDR3 has 13 residues. The germline CDR1 and CDR2 sequences are MNHEY and SVGAGI. Trimming took 6 bases from V and 7 from J; bases not matched to a gene: 5. DNA of the CDR3: TGTGCCAGCAGGCCGACAGGGGACCAGCCCCAGCATTTT. Translated: CASRPTGDQPQHF.

CDR3 in DNA: TGTGCCAGCAGCCCCCCCGGGACTAGGGGGTTCAATGAGCAGTTCTTC. Encoded protein: CASSPPGTRGFNEQFF. V usage is TRBV9 and J usage is TRBJ2-1; TRBD2 agrees at 8 bases. This CDR3 comprises 16 residues. Losses at the gene ends were 4 bases for V and 6 bases for J; bases not matched to a gene: 12. The germline V gene has CDR1 SGDLS and CDR2 YYNGEE.

The chain carries TRBV30 and TRBJ1-1; 7 nucleotides line up with TRBD1. Per germline, CDR1 GTSNPN and CDR2 SVGIG (reference sequence). J lost 0 bases, V lost 3 bases, and 4 bases had no gene match. The length of the CDR3 is 14 residues. The CDR3 loop reads CAWRTRGVNTEAFF. The CDR3 region has the DNA TGTGCCTGGAGGACCAGGGGGGTGAACACTGAAGCTTTCTTT.

CDR3 residues: CASSIITGNYGYTF. The CDR3 DNA is TGTGCCAGTAGTATTATCACAGGGAACTATGGCTACACCTTC. The J gene is TRBJ1-2, the V gene TRBV19; D possibly corresponds to TRBD1 (6 bases). Trimming took 3 bases from V and 2 from J, leaving 10 bases between them. The CDR3 consists of 14 residues. From germline, CDR1 is LNHDA and CDR2 SQIVND (reference sequence). The entire variable domain, with the rest obtained from reference TRBV19 and TRBJ1-2, is as follows: DGGITQSPKYLFRKEGQNVTLSCEQNLNHDAMYWYRQDPGQGLRLIYYSQIVNDFQKGDIAEGYSVSREKKESFPLTVTSAQKNPTAFYLCASSIITGNYGYTFGSGTRLTVV.

V gene TRBV7-8 combines with J gene TRBJ2-2, with 7 bases identical to TRBD1. Germline CDR1 and CDR2: SGHVS and FQNEAQ. The junction had 2 bases not matched to a gene; V was cut back by 4 bases and J by 0 bases. The CDR3 runs 15 residues. The CDR3 DNA reads as TGTGCCAGCAGCTCCGGGACAGCGAACACCGGGGAGCTGTTTTTT. It specifies CASSSGTANTGELFF.

This sequence joins TRBV11-2 and TRBJ2-7; 9 bases are a match to TRBD1. With V trimmed by 1 base and J by 5 bases, 9 bases remained unmatched. CDR3 length equals 16 residues. CDR1 and CDR2 from the germline V gene are SGHAT and FQNNGV. The DNA for the CDR3 is TGTGCCAGCAGCTTAGTTACCGGGACAGGGTCCAACGAGCAGTACTTC. This sequence encodes CASSLVTGTGSNEQYF.

This clone was counted between two and nine times. The J gene is TRBJ2-3, the V gene TRBV21-1; TRBD2 was called by the table and not checked on the DNA. TRBV21-1 is an annotated pseudogene. The CDR3 totals 18 residues. CDR3 DNA sequence: TGTGCCAGCAGTAACCTAGCGGGAGCACCATTAAACACAGATACGCAGTATTTT. Translation: CASSNLAGAPLNTDTQYF.

V and J are TRBV5-8 and TRBJ2-3, with D possibly TRBD2 on 5 matching bases. Germline V gene sequence: CDR1 SGHTS, CDR2 YDEGEE. The CDR3 is made up of 16 amino acids. V was shortened by 3 bases and J by 2 bases, with 16 bases between the two germline ends. CDR3 sequence (DNA): TGTGCCAGCAGCTCGGGATTCGCCTCCTACACAGATACGCAGTATTTT. This gives the protein CASSSGFASYTDTQYF.

V and J are TRBV28 and TRBJ2-1; D perhaps matches TRBD1 (6 bases). Trimming stripped 6 bases from V and 9 bases from J, with 15 bases between. CDR1 is MDHEN, CDR2 SYDVKM, per germline. The CDR3 has 13 residues. The CDR3 DNA reads as TGTGCCAGCAGCCTTGGACGGGACACTGAGCAGTTCTTC. Protein product: CASSLGRDTEQFF.

This chain joins TRBV7-2 and TRBJ2-7; 9 bases are a match to TRBD2. The ends lost 3 bases at V and 5 bases at J; junction bases unmatched: 5. Per the germline V gene, CDR1 is SGHTA and CDR2 is FQGNSA. The CDR3 consists of 14 residues. CDR3 nucleotide sequence: TGTGCCAGCAGCTTTAGCGGGAGTGTGAACGAGCAGTACTTC. Its translation: CASSFSGSVNEQYF.

The chain carries TRBV4-3 and TRBJ2-5, with TRBD2 identical over 13 bases. Germline V CDR1 and CDR2: LGHNA, YSLEER. There are 18 residues in the CDR3. Trimming cost V 3 bases and J 1 base; bases outside gene matches: 8. CDR3 DNA: TGCGCCAGCAGCCAGACCCGACTAGCGGGAGGTGGCCAAGAGACCCAGTACTTC. The encoded protein is CASSQTRLAGGGQETQYF.

The J gene is TRBJ2-7, the V gene TRBV7-2; TRBD2 matches at 12 bases. The junction had 8 bases not matched to a gene; V was cut back by 2 bases and J by 0 bases. This CDR3 region has 18 residues. Germline V gene sequence: CDR1 SGHTA, CDR2 FQGNSA. CDR3 in amino acids: CASSLMASGRASSYEQYF. CDR3 coding DNA: TGTGCCAGCAGCTTAATGGCTAGCGGGAGGGCGAGCTCCTACGAGCAGTACTTC.

The rearrangement uses TRBV18 and TRBJ2-7, with 7 bases identical to TRBD1. CDR3 length equals 16 residues. J lost 7 bases, V lost 1 base, and 13 bases had no gene match. The germline gives CDR1 KGHSH, CDR2 LQKENI. The CDR3 nucleotides are TGTGCCAGCTCACCACAAGCCTACGGGACAGTGGGAGAGCAGTACTTC. It specifies CASSPQAYGTVGEQYF. The full variable domain, rest sourced from reference TRBV18 and TRBJ2-7, is NAGVMQNPRHLVRRRGQEARLRCSPMKGHSHVYWYRQLPEEGLKFMVYLQKENIIDESGMPKERFSAEFPKEGPSILRIQQVVRGDSAAYFCASSPQAYGTVGEQYFGPGTRLTVT.

The V and J genes are TRBV30 and TRBJ2-7, with 13 nucleotides matching TRBD2. Per the germline V gene, CDR1 is GTSNPN and CDR2 is SVGIG (reference sequence). V gave up 2 bases and J gave up 6 bases; unmatched junction bases: 4. This CDR3 is built from 14 residues. The CDR3: CAWSFRTSGGEQYF. The CDR3 region has the DNA TGTGCCTGGAGTTTTCGGACTAGCGGGGGCGAGCAGTACTTC.

The chain carries TRBV6-6 and TRBJ1-1, with D maybe TRBD1 (5 bases). The V end lost 2 bases, the J end lost 3 bases, and 16 bases lay between the germline ends. The CDR3 spans 16 residues. Germline CDR1 reads MNHNY; CDR2 reads SVGAGI (reference sequence). The CDR3 region has the DNA TGTGCCAGCAGTTACCTGGGGGGGGAATGGTACACTGAAGCTTTCTTT. This gives the protein CASSYLGGEWYTEAFF.

The chain uses TRBV2 and TRBJ2-7, with D possibly called TRBD1 or TRBD2 (5 bases each). CDR1 is SNHLY, CDR2 FYNNEI, per germline. The CDR3 has 12 amino acids. The CDR3 reads CASSEEGLGLRV. DNA for the CDR3: TGTGCCAGCAGCGAAGAGGGGCTCGGCCTTCGGGTC.

This sequence joins TRBV15 and TRBJ1-2; 7 nucleotides match TRBD1. Germline V gene lookup returns CDR1 LNHNV and CDR2 YYDKDF (reference sequence). This CDR3 has 15 residues. V shed 3 bases, J shed 7 bases, and the junction held 11 bases outside the gene matches. The CDR3 bases are TGTGCCACCAGCAGCCCCAGGGGGGACCCTCTTGGCTACACCTTC. It codes for CATSSPRGDPLGYTF.